Below, 30 T cell receptor beta chains from the same sample are listed, as sequenced in a study of blood T cell repertoires in COVID-19 (dated by TCRdb to the early 2020s). Library generation was performed with the immunoSEQ multiplex PCR assay. This immuneACCESS table, as held by TCRdb, lists in-frame sequences with V and J called but not all clones. Of the missing ones, under half trace to an unresolved V gene in checked studies; the others have no known cause. The sample table lists roughly 100,000 clones, about 87% of them with a count of one. The top ten clones comprise about 15% of the sample. The sample taken for sequencing was peripheral blood. These receptors were obtained from a man aged 50-59 years with acute or convalescent COVID-19.

Here the CDR3 reads CASSVSGGPGWGETQYF. The CDR3 DNA reads TGTGCCAGCAGTGTCTCAGGGGGCCCTGGATGGGGAGAGACCCAGTACTTC. The chain couples TRBV6-1 to TRBJ2-5; TRBD1 aligns across 8 bases. Germline CDR1 reads MNHNS; CDR2 reads SASEGT. The V segment lost 4 bases and the J segment 4 bases; nucleotides outside the gene matches: 14. CDR3 length equals 17 residues.

J is TRBJ2-7 and V is TRBV12-3 or TRBV12-4; maybe TRBD2 (5 bases). V dropped 4 bases and J dropped 6 bases, with 13 bases sitting between them. The CDR3 extends over 13 amino acids. CDR3 bases: TGTGCCAGCAGTTACATAGCGTCGGGCGAGCAGTACTTC. Its protein product is CASSYIASGEQYF.

The gene calls are TRBV28 and TRBJ2-4; 8 positions match TRBD1. The CDR3 length is 17 residues. Germline V CDR1 and CDR2: MDHEN, SYDVKM. Losses at the gene ends were 5 bases for V and 0 bases for J; bases not matched to a gene: 9. DNA for the CDR3: TGTGCCAGCAGTGAATCGACAGGGGCCCTAGCCAAAAACATTCAGTACTTC. It translates to CASSESTGALAKNIQYF.

The gene calls are TRBV12-5 and TRBJ2-3; 14 nucleotides match TRBD2. Germline CDR1 is LGHNT and CDR2 is FRNRAP. V dropped 1 base and J dropped 1; count of bases not matched to a gene: 1. The CDR3 spans 17 residues. The CDR3 spells CASGLGTSGRRTDTQYF. The CDR3 DNA is TGTGCTAGTGGTTTGGGGACTAGCGGGAGGCGCACAGATACGCAGTATTTT.

The chain recombines TRBV19 with TRBJ1-1, with D perhaps TRBD1 (6 bases). Trimming pared 3 bases from V and 4 bases from J, leaving 15 bases between. This CDR3 has 15 residues. Per germline, CDR1 LNHDA and CDR2 SQIVND (reference sequence). The CDR3 DNA is TGTGCCAGTAGTATTGTGTTACAGGGAGCCACTGAAGCTTTCTTT. Amino acid sequence: CASSIVLQGATEAFF.

This clone showed up many times. The chain recombines TRBV10-3 with TRBJ1-5; D unclear. CDR1 ENHRY and CDR2 SYGVKD come from the germline V gene. The CDR3 is 14 residues long. Trimming shortened V by 3 bases and J by 7 bases, and 13 bases separated the two germline ends. In DNA form, the CDR3 reads TGTGCCATCAGTGACGATAGAGGGAGGCAGCCCCAGCATTTT. Amino acids: CAISDDRGRQPQHF.

The DNA for the CDR3 is TGCGCCAGCAGCTTGACGGGCAGACAGTGGGAGGCCGGGGAGCTGTTTTTT. This encodes CASSLTGRQWEAGELFF. The chain is built from TRBV5-1 and TRBJ2-2, with D perhaps TRBD2 (6 bases). Deletions cut 1 base from V and 6 bases from J, with 19 bases between. CDR3 length: 17 residues. Germline V CDR1 and CDR2: SGHRS, YFSETQ. The full variable domain, with the rest looked up from reference TRBV5-1 and TRBJ2-2, is KAGVTQTPRYLIKTRGQQVTLSCSPISGHRSVSWYQQTPGQGLQFLFEYFSETQRNKGNFPGRFSGRQFSNSRSEMNVSTLELGDSALYLCASSLTGRQWEAGELFFGEGSRLTVL.

The rearrangement links TRBV10-3 to TRBJ2-7; 8 nucleotides align to TRBD2. V lost 5 bases to trimming and J lost 3 bases; unmatched junction nucleotides: 9. The CDR3 is 15 amino acids. Germline V gene data show CDR1 as ENHRY and CDR2 as SYGVKD. In DNA, the CDR3 is TGTGCCATCAGTATAAGCGGGAGAGGGAACTACGAGCAGTACTTC. Amino acid sequence: CAISISGRGNYEQYF.

This clone has a handful of counts. This chain connects TRBV4-1 to TRBJ1-1, with 8 bases that match TRBD1. Per the germline V gene, CDR1 is MGHRA and CDR2 is YSYEKL. The ends lost 3 bases at V and 2 bases at J; junction bases unmatched: 5. The CDR3 runs to 15 residues. CDR3 nucleotide sequence: TGCGCCAGCAGCCACCGACAGGGGTTAAACACTGAAGCTTTCTTT. Amino acid sequence: CASSHRQGLNTEAFF.

This sequence joins TRBV27 and TRBJ2-2; 9 bases agree with TRBD2. Germline values: CDR1 MNHEY, CDR2 SMNVEV (reference sequence). This CDR3 is 16 amino acids long. Trimming took 1 base from V and 6 from J; bases not matched to a gene: 6. The CDR3: CASSLFRGRGPGELFF. The CDR3 DNA follows: TGTGCCAGCAGTTTATTCCGCGGGAGGGGCCCCGGGGAGCTGTTTTTT.

This chain uses TRBV24-1 with TRBJ1-4; a weak D match, TRBD1 (5 bases). CDR3 length equals 13 residues. Germline V gives CDR1 KGHDR, CDR2 SFDVKD. V dropped 7 bases and J dropped 6 bases, with 11 bases sitting between them. This CDR3 reads CATRGGTDEKLFF. The CDR3, as DNA: TGTGCCACCAGGGGTGGGACTGATGAAAAACTGTTTTTT.

The chain links TRBV6-1 to TRBJ1-2; D ambiguous. The CDR3 runs 14 residues. Trimming shortened V by 3 bases and J by 6 bases, and 14 bases separated the two germline ends. CDR1 is MNHNS, CDR2 SASEGT, per germline. The CDR3 DNA sequence: TGTGCCAGCAGTGATGGGCAAGGCTTAAATGGCTACACCTTC. Its protein is CASSDGQGLNGYTF.

This chain connects TRBV2 to TRBJ2-2, with D hard to call. Per the germline V gene, CDR1 is SNHLY and CDR2 is FYNNEI. There are 12 residues in the CDR3. V was pared by 4 bases and J by 7 bases, with 7 bases between. CDR3 coding DNA: TGTGCCAGCAGTGCAGGTAGCGGGGAGCTGTTTTTT. This codes for CASSAGSGELFF. The entire variable domain, with the rest obtained from reference TRBV2 and TRBJ2-2, is as follows: EPEVTQTPSHQVTQMGQEVILRCVPISNHLYFYWYRQILGQKVEFLVSFYNNEISEKSEIFDDQFSVERPDGSNFTLKIRSTKLEDSAMYFCASSAGSGELFFGEGSRLTVL.

The chain uses TRBV14 and TRBJ1-2, with TRBD1 as a possible D gene (6 bases). CDR3 size: 16 residues. Looked up from germline, CDR1 is SGHDN and CDR2 is FVKESK. V was clipped by 0 bases and J by 3 bases, with 14 bases between them. The CDR3: CASSQDSAGADYGYTF. The CDR3 nucleotides are TGTGCCAGCAGCCAAGATTCGGCAGGGGCGGACTATGGCTACACCTTC.

The V call is TRBV7-2, the J call TRBJ2-7, with 11 bases that match TRBD2. The germline gives CDR1 SGHTA, CDR2 FQGNSA. The CDR3 consists of 19 residues. V shed 1 base, J shed 0 bases, and the junction held 11 bases outside the gene matches. The CDR3: CASSLVGGATSGVSYEQYF. CDR3 nucleotide sequence: TGTGCCAGCAGCTTAGTAGGAGGGGCGACTAGCGGGGTCTCCTACGAGCAGTACTTC. Full variable domain (remainder filled in from reference TRBV7-2 and TRBJ2-7): GAGVSQSPSNKVTEKGKDVELRCDPISGHTALYWYRQSLGQGLEFLIYFQGNSAPDKSGLPSDRFSAERTGGSVSTLTIQRTQQEDSAVYLCASSLVGGATSGVSYEQYFGPGTRLTVT.

The V and J genes are TRBV6-5 and TRBJ2-3, with 10 bases lining up with TRBD2. Germline CDR1 and CDR2: MNHEY and SVGAGI. With V trimmed by 6 bases and J by 1 base, 1 base remained unmatched. This CDR3 has 14 amino acids. The CDR3 DNA reads TGTGCCAGCAGCGGACTAGCGGGCACAGATACGCAGTATTTT. Protein product: CASSGLAGTDTQYF.

CDR3 bases: TGTGCCAGCAGCCATGACAGGGCCTACGAGCAGTACTTC. It specifies CASSHDRAYEQYF. The chain has TRBV6-2 or TRBV6-3 and TRBJ2-7; 7 nucleotides align to TRBD1. Germline loops: CDR1 MNHEY, CDR2 SVGEGT. V gave up 6 bases and J gave up 2 bases; unmatched junction bases: 4. CDR3 length: 13 residues.

This clone was seen just once. The V call is TRBV27, the J call TRBJ2-7; 11 bases align to TRBD2. Germline V CDR1 and CDR2: MNHEY, SMNVEV (reference sequence). The CDR3 is 15 amino acids. V was clipped by 5 bases and J by 6 bases; unmatched bases: 9. DNA of the CDR3: TGTGCCAGCAGTCCGTTAGCGGGAGGGCCGGGCGAGCAGTACTTC. Its translation is CASSPLAGGPGEQYF.

The chain joins TRBV6-5 to TRBJ2-4; maybe TRBD2 (6 bases). Germline V gives CDR1 MNHEY, CDR2 SVGAGI. CDR3 size: 15 residues. The germline V and J ends were trimmed by 8 bases and 4 bases, with 18 bases remaining between them. The CDR3 DNA reads as TGTGCCAGCGGCCGGGACTCAAAGCGTAAAAACATTCAGTACTTC. Translating gives CASGRDSKRKNIQYF.

The chain uses TRBV20-1 and TRBJ2-3, with 8 nucleotides matching TRBD2. Germline lookup yields CDR1 DFQATT and CDR2 SNEGSKA (reference sequence). The CDR3 is 16 amino acids. V trimming: 3 bases; J trimming: 0 bases; junction bases outside the gene matches: 8. In nucleotides, the CDR3 is TGCAGTGCTAGTCTAAGAGCGGGAGTGAGCACAGATACGCAGTATTTT. This translates into CSASLRAGVSTDTQYF.

V gene TRBV28 combines with J gene TRBJ1-1; D unclear. The ends were cut back, 2 bases at V and 5 bases at J, with 9 bases in the middle. This CDR3 is built from 13 residues. CDR1 and CDR2 (germline): MDHEN, SYDVKM. This chain's CDR3 is CASSLDRSTEAFF. The CDR3 region has the DNA TGTGCCAGCAGTTTAGATAGAAGTACTGAAGCTTTCTTT.

This clone showed up just once. V is TRBV3-1 (or the pseudogene TRBV3-2) and J is TRBJ1-2; tentative D call: TRBD1 (6 bases). The CDR3 has 15 residues. V lost 3 bases, J lost 5 bases, and 16 bases lay in between. Per the germline V gene, CDR1 is LGHDT and CDR2 is YNNKEL (reference sequence). CDR3 region: CASSQQGTLGYGYTF. DNA of the CDR3: TGTGCCAGCAGCCAGCAGGGGACCTTAGGGTATGGCTACACCTTC.

The chain employs TRBV7-6 and TRBJ2-7; 8 nucleotides align to TRBD2. J gave up 6 bases and V 5 bases, and 3 bases lay outside the gene matches. CDR1 SGHVS and CDR2 FNYEAQ come from the germline V gene. The CDR3 extends over 12 amino acids. CDR3 DNA: TGTGCCAGCAGCCACGCGGGAGGCGAGCAGTACTTC. It yields the protein CASSHAGGEQYF.

The chain combines TRBV11-2 with TRBJ2-6, with D uncertain. This CDR3 has 15 amino acids. Germline V gene sequence: CDR1 SGHAT, CDR2 FQNNGV. V was shortened by 3 bases and J by 4 bases, with 10 bases between the two germline ends. The CDR3 sequence is CASSFLGTGANVLTF. The CDR3 coding sequence is TGTGCCAGCAGCTTTCTGGGCACCGGGGCCAACGTCCTGACTTTC.

The genes are TRBV2 and TRBJ2-1; TRBD1 is a possible D gene (6 bases). This CDR3 contains 14 residues. Germline V CDR1 and CDR2: SNHLY, FYNNEI. The V end lost 8 bases, the J end lost 1 base, and 12 bases lay between the germline ends. This chain's CDR3 is CASVRTVSYNEQFF. The DNA of the CDR3 is TGTGCCAGCGTCCGGACAGTATCCTACAATGAGCAGTTCTTC.

This rearrangement joins TRBV7-9 to TRBJ2-5; D perhaps matches TRBD1 (6 bases). The CDR3 spans 15 residues. Germline CDR1 SEHNR, CDR2 FQNEAQ (reference sequence). The germline V and J ends were trimmed by 4 bases and 2 bases, with 14 bases remaining between them. The CDR3 sequence: CASSSEDRSQETQYF. In DNA form, the CDR3 reads TGTGCCAGCAGCTCAGAAGACAGGAGTCAAGAGACCCAGTACTTC.

The CDR3 DNA reads as TGTGCCAGCTCCGACAGTCACAATCAGCCCCAGCATTTT. This codes for CASSDSHNQPQHF. V is TRBV18 and J is TRBJ1-5, with D possibly matching TRBD1 (5 bases). The germline V gene encodes CDR1 KGHSH and CDR2 LQKENI. Between the trimmed V and J ends, which lost 6 bases and 3 bases, there was a span of 9 bases. This CDR3 spans 13 amino acids. The complete variable domain, with remaining parts taken from reference TRBV18 and TRBJ1-5, reads NAGVMQNPRHLVRRRGQEARLRCSPMKGHSHVYWYRQLPEEGLKFMVYLQKENIIDESGMPKERFSAEFPKEGPSILRIQQVVRGDSAAYFCASSDSHNQPQHFGDGTRLSIL.

V is TRBV11-2 and J is TRBJ2-2, with TRBD2 matching over 8 bases. Germline values: CDR1 SGHAT, CDR2 FQNNGV. The junction had 11 bases not matched to a gene; V was cut back by 5 bases and J by 6 bases. CDR3 length: 16 amino acids. Written as DNA, the CDR3 is TGTGCCAGCAGCCCAGGGACTAGAGTTCTGGCCGGGGAGCTGTTTTTT. The encoded protein is CASSPGTRVLAGELFF.

The chain has TRBV4-1 and TRBJ2-7; 8 positions agree with TRBD2. The junction had 7 bases not matched to a gene; V was cut back by 3 bases and J by 3 bases. Germline-derived CDR1 and CDR2 are MGHRA and YSYEKL. The length of the CDR3 is 15 residues. CDR3 residues: CASSHLAGGRYEQYF. DNA for the CDR3: TGCGCCAGCAGCCACCTCGCGGGGGGCCGCTACGAGCAGTACTTC.

The V gene is TRBV9, the J gene TRBJ2-5; TRBD2 is a possible D gene (7 bases). Deletions cut 4 bases from V and 5 bases from J, with 18 bases between. There are 15 residues in the CDR3. The V gene's germline CDR1 is SGDLS and CDR2 YYNGEE. In DNA form, the CDR3 reads TGTGCCAGCAGCCCCGGAGGGGGGGTCGGGGAGACCCAGTACTTC. It encodes CASSPGGGVGETQYF.